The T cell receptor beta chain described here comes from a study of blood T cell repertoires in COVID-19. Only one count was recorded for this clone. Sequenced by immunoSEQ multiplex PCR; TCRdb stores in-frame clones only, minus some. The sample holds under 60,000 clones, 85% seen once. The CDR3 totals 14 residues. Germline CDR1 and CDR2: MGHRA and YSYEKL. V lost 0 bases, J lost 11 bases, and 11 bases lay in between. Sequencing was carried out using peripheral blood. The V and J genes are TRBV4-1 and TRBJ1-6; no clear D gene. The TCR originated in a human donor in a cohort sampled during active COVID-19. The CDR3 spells CASSQDPGRAPLHF. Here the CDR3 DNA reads TGCGCCAGCAGCCAAGATCCCGGGCGGGCACCCCTCCACTTT.